The clone carrying this T cell receptor (beta chain) was picked up a small number of times. Its target is unknown. The source of the sample is a study of naive and memory T cell subsets. The study, taken as a whole, reports: Naive repertoires, especially CD8, held a few larger clonotypes, possibly memory cells re-expressing CD45RA. TCR abundance followed a power law differing between naive and memory subsets.

CDR1 and CDR2 from the germline V gene are MGHDK and SYGVNS. With 6 bases removed from V and 8 bases from J, the gap between germline ends came to 16 bases. The CDR3 has 13 residues. The beta constant-region primer was an equimolar mix of two oligonucleotides covering TRBC1 and TRBC2. Nested alpha and beta constant-region primers with the SP2 primer drove four PCR rounds on ligated cDNA. A 12-nucleotide UMI and the SP2 primer were added to the cDNA 3' end by oligonucleotide ligation. TCRdb fed the UMI-ligation and nested PCR reads into MiXCR, producing one record per CDR3 protein. Among around 160,000 distinct CDR3 sequences listed, under 25% were seen once.

What was sequenced was naive CD4+ T cells from blood. The gene calls are TRBV25-1 and TRBJ1-2; D remains unclear. This TCR was recovered from a human donor in good health. CDR3 residues: CASSPLGVGGYTF. The CDR3 nucleotides read TGTGCCAGCAGCCCCCTTGGGGTAGGAGGCTACACCTTC.